These 28 T cell receptor beta chains came from one sample sequenced in a study of cytomegalovirus exposure and HLA in healthy donors. PCR employed 60 Vbeta and 13 Jbeta primers. Using immunoSEQ multiplex PCR, the repertoire was profiled, and TCRdb retains in-frame clones only, with some absent. The sample lists about 160,000 clones, around 76% seen once, with around 1.5% in the top ten. Sequencing was carried out using PBMCs. The receptor source for this set is a man aged 60 to 75 in good health and CMV-seronegative.

The chain uses TRBV9 and TRBJ2-2; 9 nucleotides align to TRBD2. CDR3 length: 16 residues. Losses at the gene ends were 0 bases for V and 6 bases for J; bases not matched to a gene: 6. Germline loops: CDR1 SGDLS, CDR2 YYNGEE. The CDR3 DNA follows: TGTGCCAGCAGCGTAGTGGTTAGCGGGGGTTCCGGGGAGCTGTTTTTT. Protein product: CASSVVVSGGSGELFF.

The CDR3 DNA reads TGCGCCAGCAGTGAGTCTCGACAGAAGGAGCTGTTTTTT. It yields the protein CASSESRQKELFF. The genes are TRBV10-1 and TRBJ2-2; D perhaps matches TRBD1 (5 bases). Germline V gives CDR1 WNHNN, CDR2 SYGVQD (reference sequence). The CDR3 is 13 residues long. The ends were cut back, 0 bases at V and 10 bases at J, with 9 bases in the middle.

The chain links TRBV27 to TRBJ2-5, with TRBD2 matching over 14 bases. The last part of the DNA fits TRBJ2-7 better; the J call may be wrong. This CDR3 has 16 amino acids. The germline CDR1 and CDR2 sequences are MNHEY and SMNVEV (reference sequence). The CDR3 sequence: CASSDWTSGRNYEQYF. The CDR3 DNA reads TGTGCCAGCAGTGACTGGACTAGCGGGAGGAACTACGAGCAGTACTTC.

The count of this clone is one. The gene calls are TRBV28 and TRBJ2-3; 15 nucleotides line up with TRBD2. CDR3 length: 18 amino acids. The germline V gene has CDR1 MDHEN and CDR2 SYDVKM. The trim removed 4 bases at V and 0 bases at J, leaving 5 bases unmatched. This CDR3 is CASSSPGTSGRSTDTQYF. The DNA of the CDR3 is TGTGCCAGCAGTTCCCCCGGGACTAGCGGGAGGAGCACAGATACGCAGTATTTT.

This clone was seen just once. This chain connects TRBV2 to TRBJ2-7, with D possibly matching TRBD1 (5 bases). Trimming removed 6 bases at V and 3 bases at J, with 9 bases between. The germline V gene has CDR1 SNHLY and CDR2 FYNNEI. This CDR3 contains 12 residues. The CDR3 DNA reads TGTGCCAGCAGGGCCGACAGCTACGAGCAGTACTTC. Its protein is CASRADSYEQYF.

The CDR3 is CASSLGVKYETGRGELFF. The CDR3 nucleotides are TGCGCCAGCAGCTTGGGGGTTAAGTACGAGACAGGGCGCGGGGAGCTGTTTTTT. The chain links TRBV5-1 to TRBJ2-2, with 7 bases lining up with TRBD1. After removal of 0 bases from V and 7 bases from J, the junction contained 15 bases not matched to a gene. The V gene's germline CDR1 is SGHRS and CDR2 YFSETQ. The CDR3 is 18 residues long.

The chain carries TRBV27 and TRBJ2-1; 9 bases are shared with TRBD2. The CDR3 totals 16 residues. Germline CDR1 is MNHEY and CDR2 is SMNVEV (reference sequence). V was clipped by 2 bases and J by 4 bases; unmatched bases: 6. CDR3: CASSLIAGVAYNEQFF. In DNA form, the CDR3 reads TGTGCCAGCAGTTTAATAGCGGGAGTGGCATACAATGAGCAGTTCTTC.

This clone occurred a few times. The V gene is TRBV10-3, the J gene TRBJ2-1; TRBD2 matches at 10 bases. The CDR3 sequence is 16 residues long. V gave up 4 bases and J gave up 8 bases; unmatched junction bases: 11. Germline-derived CDR1 and CDR2 are ENHRY and SYGVKD. CDR3 in DNA: TGTGCCATCAGTGGGACCGGGACTAGCGCCTTCGATGAGCAGTTCTTC. Its protein is CAISGTGTSAFDEQFF.

The chain employs TRBV7-2 and TRBJ1-1, with 7 bases aligning to TRBD1. CDR3 length: 14 amino acids. CDR1 SGHTA and CDR2 FQGNSA come from the germline V gene. The trim removed 6 bases at V and 0 bases at J, leaving 4 bases unmatched. CDR3: CASRQGPMNTEAFF. The CDR3 DNA reads TGTGCCAGCAGACAGGGGCCCATGAACACTGAAGCTTTCTTT.

Only a few counts were recorded for this clone. The J gene is TRBJ1-5, the V gene TRBV28, with no clear D. The CDR3 is 11 amino acids. The germline V gene has CDR1 MDHEN and CDR2 SYDVKM. V dropped 7 bases and J dropped 12 bases, with 13 bases sitting between them. The chain's CDR3 is CASTAAVVQHF. The CDR3 DNA follows: TGTGCCAGCACCGCGGCGGTGGTCCAGCATTTT. Full variable domain (rest looked up from reference TRBV28 and TRBJ1-5): DVKVTQSSRYLVKRTGEKVFLECVQDMDHENMFWYRQDPGLGLRLIYFSYDVKMKEKGDIPEGYSVSREKKERFSLILESASTNQTSMYLCASTAAVVQHFGDGTRLSIL.

The chain uses TRBV2 and TRBJ1-5; 7 bases match TRBD1. V lost 6 bases and J lost 0; bases outside the gene matches: 11. The CDR3 totals 17 residues. The V gene's germline CDR1 is SNHLY and CDR2 FYNNEI. The chain's CDR3 is CASRPGQRALSNQPQHF. As DNA, the CDR3 is TGTGCCAGCAGGCCGGGACAGAGGGCCCTTAGCAATCAGCCCCAGCATTTT. Full variable domain (outside the CDR3, taken from reference TRBV2 and TRBJ1-5): EPEVTQTPSHQVTQMGQEVILRCVPISNHLYFYWYRQILGQKVEFLVSFYNNEISEKSEIFDDQFSVERPDGSNFTLKIRSTKLEDSAMYFCASRPGQRALSNQPQHFGDGTRLSIL.

The rearrangement uses TRBV6-4 and TRBJ2-3; tentative D call: TRBD2 (5 bases). V lost 3 bases, J lost 2 bases, and 12 bases lay in between. CDR3 length equals 15 residues. The V gene's germline CDR1 is MRHNA and CDR2 SNTAGT. CDR3 in amino acids: CASSEVEGLTDTQYF. The CDR3 DNA reads TGTGCCAGCAGTGAGGTCGAGGGTCTCACAGATACGCAGTATTTT.

This clone occurred a few times. The V and J genes are TRBV5-1 and TRBJ1-4, with D hard to call. V was clipped by 2 bases and J by 0 bases, with 8 bases between them. The germline CDR1 and CDR2 sequences are SGHRS and YFSETQ. The CDR3 contains 15 residues. Written as DNA, the CDR3 is TGCGCCAGCAGCTTTACAGCAGCAACTAATGAAAAACTGTTTTTT. Translation: CASSFTAATNEKLFF.

The rearrangement links TRBV10-3 to TRBJ2-7; D unresolved. In germline, CDR1 is ENHRY, CDR2 SYGVKD. CDR3 size: 12 residues. V was shortened by 6 bases and J by 3 bases, with 9 bases between the two germline ends. The CDR3 sequence: CAISLDFYEQYF. The CDR3 region has the DNA TGTGCCATCAGCCTAGACTTCTACGAGCAGTACTTC.

The chain uses TRBV9 and TRBJ2-1; 7 bases match TRBD2. The V and J ends lost 3 bases and 10 bases, in that order; junction bases with no gene match: 4. CDR3 size: 12 residues. Germline CDR1 SGDLS, CDR2 YYNGEE. As DNA, the CDR3 is TGTGCCAGCAGCGCAACTAGCGCCGAGCAGTTCTTC. As protein: CASSATSAEQFF.

The chain employs TRBV19 and TRBJ1-1; D might be TRBD1 (6 bases). CDR1 is LNHDA, CDR2 SQIVND, per germline (reference sequence). Trimming stripped 4 bases from V and 4 bases from J, with 16 bases between. This CDR3 is 15 amino acids long. The CDR3: CASSTRTVSGTEAFF. The CDR3, as DNA: TGTGCCAGTAGTACAAGGACAGTCAGCGGCACTGAAGCTTTCTTT. Combining the CDR3 with reference TRBV19 and TRBJ1-1 gives the whole variable domain DGGITQSPKYLFRKEGQNVTLSCEQNLNHDAMYWYRQDPGQGLRLIYYSQIVNDFQKGDIAEGYSVSREKKESFPLTVTSAQKNPTAFYLCASSTRTVSGTEAFFGQGTRLTVV.

The rearrangement uses TRBV7-2 and TRBJ2-1, with 7 bases fitting TRBD1. J lost 5 bases, V lost 7 bases, and 11 bases had no gene match. The V gene's germline CDR1 is SGHTA and CDR2 FQGNSA. This CDR3 has 15 amino acids. CDR3 in amino acids: CASTWNRGSHNEQFF. Here the CDR3 DNA reads TGTGCCAGCACCTGGAACAGGGGTTCCCACAATGAGCAGTTCTTC. Full variable domain (missing parts from reference TRBV7-2 and TRBJ2-1): GAGVSQSPSNKVTEKGKDVELRCDPISGHTALYWYRQSLGQGLEFLIYFQGNSAPDKSGLPSDRFSAERTGGSVSTLTIQRTQQEDSAVYLCASTWNRGSHNEQFFGPGTRLTVL.

V is TRBV6-1 and J is TRBJ1-5, with D maybe TRBD1 (5 bases). The CDR3 extends over 13 amino acids. The V end was cut by 4 bases, the J end by 4 bases, with 8 bases between. CDR1 and CDR2 (germline): MNHNS, SASEGT. In nucleotides, the CDR3 is TGTGCCAGCAGTGCCAGGGAAAATCAGCCCCAGCATTTT. As protein: CASSARENQPQHF.

This clone was detected once. The chain uses TRBV2 and TRBJ2-5; perhaps TRBD1 as D (6 bases). The CDR3 consists of 13 residues. The germline V gene encodes CDR1 SNHLY and CDR2 FYNNEI. V shed 6 bases and J shed 5 bases, with 13 bases lying between them. The CDR3 DNA reads as TGTGCCAGCAGAGATACAGGGTTGGAGACCCAGTACTTC. It encodes CASRDTGLETQYF. Full variable domain (remainder filled in from reference TRBV2 and TRBJ2-5): EPEVTQTPSHQVTQMGQEVILRCVPISNHLYFYWYRQILGQKVEFLVSFYNNEISEKSEIFDDQFSVERPDGSNFTLKIRSTKLEDSAMYFCASRDTGLETQYFGPGTRLLVL.

The chain recombines TRBV12-5 with TRBJ2-6; unclear D gene. V was clipped by 1 base and J by 0 bases, with 7 bases between them. CDR3 size: 16 residues. Germline CDR1 LGHNT, CDR2 FRNRAP. The CDR3 bases are TGTGCTAGTGGTTTGGGCCCAGTCTCTGGGGCCAACGTCCTGACTTTC. Translation gives CASGLGPVSGANVLTF.

This clone turned up a few times. This rearrangement joins TRBV9 to TRBJ2-5; 13 nucleotides agree with TRBD2. Trimming at V came to 1 base and at J to 14 bases, leaving 14 bases not matched to a gene. This CDR3 has 16 residues. The germline V gene has CDR1 SGDLS and CDR2 YYNGEE. CDR3 protein: CASSVSQLAGGDVLYF. CDR3 coding DNA: TGTGCCAGCAGCGTATCCCAACTAGCGGGAGGGGACGTTCTCTACTTC.

This rearrangement joins TRBV19 to TRBJ1-2; D gene uncertain. The V gene's germline CDR1 is LNHDA and CDR2 SQIVND (reference sequence). This CDR3 has 13 amino acids. V gave up 8 bases and J gave up 2 bases, with 12 bases separating them. CDR3 region: CASCRERNYGYTF. The CDR3 nucleotides read TGTGCCAGTTGCCGGGAACGGAACTATGGCTACACCTTC.

The chain joins TRBV2 to TRBJ1-5; TRBD1 aligns across 10 bases. V shed 4 bases, J shed 4 bases, and the junction held 7 bases outside the gene matches. The CDR3 covers 16 residues. Germline assignment: CDR1 SNHLY and CDR2 FYNNEI. This CDR3 reads CASSGTGGGRNQPQHF. DNA for the CDR3: TGTGCCAGCAGTGGGACAGGGGGAGGGCGAAATCAGCCCCAGCATTTT.

There are a few counts of this clone. V and J are TRBV6-5 and TRBJ2-6; tentatively, D is TRBD1 (5 bases). The V gene's germline CDR1 is MNHEY and CDR2 SVGAGI. This CDR3 is built from 15 residues. V was cut by 6 bases and J by 4 bases, with 13 bases left in between. As DNA, the CDR3 is TGTGCCAGCAGCCCACAGGTCGCCGGGGCCAACGTCCTGACTTTC. It specifies CASSPQVAGANVLTF.

The chain combines TRBV6-5 with TRBJ2-7, with D perhaps TRBD2 (5 bases). The CDR3 spans 15 residues. Germline CDR1 and CDR2: MNHEY and SVGAGI. Trimming shortened V by 6 bases and J by 1 base, and 16 bases separated the two germline ends. DNA for the CDR3: TGTGCCAGCAGACGTACCATCGGGGAGTCCTACGAGCAGTACTTC. Its translation is CASRRTIGESYEQYF.

The gene calls are TRBV11-2 and TRBJ2-4; TRBD1 is a possible D gene (6 bases). Germline V gene sequence: CDR1 SGHAT, CDR2 FQNNGV. This CDR3 spans 14 amino acids. The V gene lost 3 bases and the J gene lost 6 bases, with 12 bases spanning the gap. In nucleotides, the CDR3 is TGTGCCAGCAGCTTTAATCCGACAGGAAACATTCAGTACTTC. It codes for CASSFNPTGNIQYF.

This clone has only a few counts. The rearrangement links TRBV18 to TRBJ2-7, with 9 positions matching TRBD1. The V segment lost 5 bases and the J segment 0 bases; nucleotides outside the gene matches: 17. The CDR3 is made up of 19 amino acids. Germline V gene data show CDR1 as KGHSH and CDR2 as LQKENI. In DNA, the CDR3 is TGTGCCAGCTCAAGGCCGGGGCTCTCCGGGACAGGGAGCTCCTACGAGCAGTACTTC. Translated: CASSRPGLSGTGSSYEQYF.

This clone occurred a few times. Relative to the germline gene, one junction end is altered; a read error may explain this. The chain recombines TRBV7-9 with TRBJ2-1; D perhaps matches TRBD2 (6 bases). CDR3 length equals 15 residues. Germline CDR1 SEHNR, CDR2 FQNEAQ (reference sequence). The CDR3 nucleotides are TGTTCCAGCAGCACCCGGACTACTACCTACAATGAGCAGTTCTTC. Translation: CSSSTRTTTYNEQFF.